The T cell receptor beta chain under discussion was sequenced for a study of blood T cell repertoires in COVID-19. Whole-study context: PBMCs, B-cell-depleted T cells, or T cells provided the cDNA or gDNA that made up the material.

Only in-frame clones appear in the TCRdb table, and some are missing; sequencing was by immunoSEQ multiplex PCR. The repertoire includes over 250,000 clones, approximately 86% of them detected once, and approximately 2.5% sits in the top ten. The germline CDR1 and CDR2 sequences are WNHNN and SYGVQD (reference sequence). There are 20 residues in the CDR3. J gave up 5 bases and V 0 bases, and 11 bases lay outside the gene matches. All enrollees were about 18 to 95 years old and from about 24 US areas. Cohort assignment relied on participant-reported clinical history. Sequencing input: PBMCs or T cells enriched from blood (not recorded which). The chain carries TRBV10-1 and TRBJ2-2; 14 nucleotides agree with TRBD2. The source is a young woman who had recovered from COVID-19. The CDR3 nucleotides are TGCGCCAGCAGTGAGTCCCCTTTTGGGACTAGCGGGAGCTGGACCGGGGAGCTGTTTTTT. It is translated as CASSESPFGTSGSWTGELFF.